This TCR beta chain was identified in a study of T cell repertoires in aging, cancer and after chemotherapy. As for the study in general: Paired samples before and after chemotherapy came from glioblastoma patients receiving temozolomide-based therapy.

TRB rearrangements spanning V, D and J were amplified using mixed TRB-A/B primers. From the multiplex PCR reads, TCRdb called clonotypes with MiXCR, one entry per CDR3 protein. There are approximately 2,400 distinct CDR3 sequences in the sample; more than 25% occur only once, and approximately 7.8% lies in the top ten. This clonotype is medium-sized (0.01 to 0.1%) in the sample. What it binds is not known. V lost 6 bases and J lost 4; bases outside the gene matches: 12. The CDR3 loop spans 16 amino acids. Study results and caveats: Rebound thymic output was suggested by rising median generation probability during chemotherapy in each cancer cohort. Age-matched healthy donors had significantly more diverse, less clonal blood TCR repertoires than untreated cancer patients.

The template was genomic DNA from peripheral blood, not RNA. The TCR originated in a human donor with a solid tumor. Sequencing was performed on blood. The J gene is TRBJ2-1, the V gene TRBV12-3 or TRBV12-4; 7 bases match TRBD1. CDR3 amino acids: CASSYRGRTLYNEQFF. The CDR3 DNA reads TGTGCCAGCAGCTACAGGGGACGGACCCTTTACAATGAGCAGTTCTTC.